This entry lists 27 T cell receptor beta chains sequenced from one sample in a study of PD-1 blockade in mismatch repair-deficient tumors. Generated by immunoSEQ multiplex PCR, the TCRdb table keeps only in-frame clones and is missing some. The data show about 130,000 clones, with about 88% seen just once and about an eighth held by the top ten. The source was peripheral blood, collected approximately 72 weeks after starting pembrolizumab. The source of these receptors is an adult with mismatch repair-deficient cancer.

The rearrangement links TRBV7-2 to TRBJ2-1; TRBD2 matches 10 bases. The V gene end was trimmed by 5 bases and the J gene end by 7 bases; junction bases not matched to a gene: 8. The CDR3 loop spans 15 amino acids. The germline V gene has CDR1 SGHTA and CDR2 FQGNSA. The CDR3 nucleotides read TGTGCCAGCAGCATAAGCGGGAGGGTATGGAATGAGCAGTTCTTC. Translated, it gives CASSISGRVWNEQFF.

V is TRBV11-2 and J is TRBJ2-5; the D is unclear. This CDR3 has 16 amino acids. The ends were cut back, 1 base at V and 0 bases at J, with 12 bases in the middle. CDR1 and CDR2 (germline): SGHAT, FQNNGV. CDR3 sequence reads: CASSLGSYGNQETQYF. The CDR3 region has the DNA TGTGCCAGCAGCTTAGGGAGTTATGGGAACCAAGAGACCCAGTACTTC.

For this clone: In the same sample, other DNA sequences code for this CDR3. The chain has TRBV5-4 and TRBJ2-7; either TRBD1 or TRBD2 may fit D (6 bases each). The CDR3 is 14 amino acids. The V end lost 0 bases, the J end lost 5 bases, and 12 bases lay between the germline ends. Germline V gene data show CDR1 as SGHNT and CDR2 as YYREEE (reference sequence). The CDR3 DNA reads TGTGCCAGCAGCTTGGTAGGAGGGGGAAACGAGCAGTACTTC. Its protein product is CASSLVGGGNEQYF. Complete variable domain (other parts from reference TRBV5-4 and TRBJ2-7): ETGVTQSPTHLIKTRGQQVTLRCSSQSGHNTVSWYQQALGQGPQFIFQYYREEENGRGNFPPRFSGLQFPNYSSELNVNALELDDSALYLCASSLVGGGNEQYFGPGTRLTVT.

The chain recombines TRBV9 with TRBJ2-7, with D possibly matching TRBD2 (6 bases). CDR3 length equals 14 residues. Germline V gives CDR1 SGDLS, CDR2 YYNGEE. V was cut by 4 bases and J by 3 bases, with 14 bases left in between. The DNA for the CDR3 is TGTGCCAGCAGCCCTTCGCCTAGCGACTACGAGCAGTACTTC. Amino acids: CASSPSPSDYEQYF.

V usage is TRBV4-3 and J usage is TRBJ2-3; 7 nucleotides align to TRBD2. CDR3 length: 15 amino acids. V was clipped by 0 bases and J by 4 bases; unmatched bases: 4. CDR1 is LGHNA and CDR2 is YSLEER in the germline V gene. CDR3 in DNA: TGCGCCAGCAGCCAAGATCCTGCGGGAGCAGATACGCAGTATTTT. As protein: CASSQDPAGADTQYF.

This clone was observed a single time. The chain is built from TRBV19 and TRBJ2-2; 9 positions match TRBD2. The CDR3 totals 16 residues. Looked up from germline, CDR1 is LNHDA and CDR2 is SQIVND (reference sequence). V was pared by 2 bases and J by 5 bases, with 6 bases of the junction left unmatched. CDR3 region: CASSIPLAGPTGELFF. As DNA, the CDR3 is TGTGCCAGTAGTATACCCCTAGCGGGACCTACCGGGGAGCTGTTTTTT.

J is TRBJ1-1 and V is TRBV29-1; perhaps TRBD1 as D (5 bases). The CDR3 sequence is 14 residues long. The germline V and J ends were trimmed by 3 bases and 2 bases, with 13 bases remaining between them. Germline CDR1 reads SQVTM; CDR2 reads ANQGSEA. As DNA, the CDR3 is TGCAGCGTTGATGGGTCCGGGGGAAACACTGAAGCTTTCTTT. Its translation is CSVDGSGGNTEAFF.

This chain joins TRBV5-4 and TRBJ2-7, with D tentatively TRBD2 (6 bases). CDR3 size: 15 residues. V lost 0 bases to trimming and J lost 3 bases, with 13 bases between them. Germline CDR1 reads SGHNT; CDR2 reads YYREEE (reference sequence). CDR3 sequence: CASSLEGTRYYEQYF. CDR3 sequence (DNA): TGTGCCAGCAGCTTGGAAGGGACTCGATACTACGAGCAGTACTTC.

The chain joins TRBV18 to TRBJ2-1; 10 nucleotides match TRBD2. This CDR3 contains 14 residues. Germline CDR1 and CDR2: KGHSH and LQKENI. V was pared by 6 bases and J by 7 bases, with 6 bases of the junction left unmatched. Here the CDR3 reads CASSPSGSSNEQFF. The CDR3 DNA follows: TGTGCCAGCTCCCCTAGCGGGAGCAGTAATGAGCAGTTCTTC.

V usage is TRBV10-2 and J usage is TRBJ1-1; maybe TRBD1 (5 bases). The CDR3 extends over 14 amino acids. V was pared by 5 bases and J by 4 bases, with 14 bases between. Per germline, CDR1 WSHSY and CDR2 SAAADI. The DNA of the CDR3 is TGCGCCAGCAGTAAGCGGGGGATTGGCACTGAAGCTTTCTTT. Translated: CASSKRGIGTEAFF.

J is TRBJ1-4 and V is TRBV5-1; TRBD1 matches at 9 bases. Germline lookup yields CDR1 SGHRS and CDR2 YFSETQ. The CDR3 sequence is 14 residues long. The V segment lost 4 bases and the J segment 7 bases; nucleotides outside the gene matches: 5. The CDR3 sequence is CASSLRTGVEKLFF. CDR3 bases: TGCGCCAGCAGCCTACGGACAGGGGTTGAAAAACTGTTTTTT.

The chain links TRBV23-1 to TRBJ2-7; D is unclear. TRBV23-1 is known as an ORF, though its function is uncertain. Trimming cost V 5 bases and J 0 bases, with 14 bases left between them. This CDR3 is 15 amino acids long. CDR3 sequence: CASSGNSTDSYEQYF. The CDR3 DNA follows: TGCGCCAGCAGTGGGAACAGCACCGACTCCTACGAGCAGTACTTC.

V gene TRBV7-8 combines with J gene TRBJ2-7; 10 bases agree with TRBD2. CDR3 length: 17 amino acids. V shed 5 bases, J shed 2 bases, and the junction held 12 bases outside the gene matches. Per germline, CDR1 SGHVS and CDR2 FQNEAQ. The CDR3 reads CASSTRFSSGSPYEQYF. The DNA of the CDR3 is TGTGCCAGCAGCACCCGATTTTCTAGCGGGAGCCCCTACGAGCAGTACTTC.

The chain is built from TRBV6-1 and TRBJ2-7; D is tentatively TRBD1 or TRBD2 (5 bases each). The CDR3 covers 14 residues. Trimming pared 10 bases from V and 0 bases from J, leaving 16 bases between. Germline V gene lookup returns CDR1 MNHNS and CDR2 SASEGT. The CDR3 region has the DNA TGTGCCACCTGGATGGGGGTGTTCTCCTACGAGCAGTACTTC. Protein: CATWMGVFSYEQYF.

The chain couples TRBV9 to TRBJ2-5, with D unclear. The CDR3 extends over 13 amino acids. Germline values: CDR1 SGDLS, CDR2 YYNGEE. V gave up 0 bases and J gave up 3 bases, with 6 bases separating them. The CDR3: CASSVGGKETQYF. The CDR3 DNA follows: TGTGCCAGCAGCGTAGGGGGAAAAGAGACCCAGTACTTC.

The V call is TRBV6-5, the J call TRBJ2-7; 10 bases map to TRBD1. This CDR3 comprises 13 residues. Losses at the gene ends were 7 bases for V and 3 bases for J; bases not matched to a gene: 3. Germline lookup yields CDR1 MNHEY and CDR2 SVGAGI. The CDR3 here is CASTRTGGYEQYF. The CDR3 region has the DNA TGTGCCAGCACCAGGACAGGGGGCTACGAGCAGTACTTC.

This sequence joins TRBV6-6 and TRBJ1-2, with 9 positions matching TRBD1. Germline V gene sequence: CDR1 MNHNY, CDR2 SVGAGI (reference sequence). V lost 6 bases, J lost 0 bases, and 2 bases stayed unmatched. This CDR3 is 14 amino acids long. The CDR3 region is CASSDRGSNYGYTF. The CDR3 bases are TGTGCCAGCAGCGACAGGGGGTCTAACTATGGCTACACCTTC.

The V and J genes are TRBV5-1 and TRBJ2-7, with 14 bases fitting TRBD2. V shed 6 bases, J shed 5 bases, and the junction held 7 bases outside the gene matches. The CDR3 length is 15 residues. The germline V gene has CDR1 SGHRS and CDR2 YFSETQ. The CDR3, as DNA: TGCGCCAGCAAACTGGGACTAGCGGGAGCCCACGAGCAGTACTTC. Protein sequence: CASKLGLAGAHEQYF.

The chain uses TRBV9 and TRBJ2-2; 9 bases line up with TRBD1. Trimming took 5 bases from V and 4 from J; bases not matched to a gene: 12. Germline assignment: CDR1 SGDLS and CDR2 YYNGEE. The CDR3 is 17 residues long. The CDR3 spells CASRESTGQGGTGELFF. The CDR3 DNA reads as TGTGCCAGCAGAGAATCTACGGGACAGGGTGGCACCGGGGAGCTGTTTTTT. Full variable domain (rest looked up from reference TRBV9 and TRBJ2-2): DSGVTQTPKHLITATGQRVTLRCSPRSGDLSVYWYQQSLDQGLQFLIQYYNGEERAKGNILERFSAQQFPDLHSELNLSSLELGDSALYFCASRESTGQGGTGELFFGEGSRLTVL.

The chain links TRBV13 to TRBJ2-5; D might be TRBD2 (5 bases). Trimming left V 2 bases short and J 5 bases short, with 15 bases between. CDR1 and CDR2 (germline): PRHDT, FYEKMQ (reference sequence). The CDR3 contains 15 residues. The CDR3, as DNA: TGTGCCAGCAGCTTATTAGGTTCAGGAGGTGAGACCCAGTACTTC. Translating it yields CASSLLGSGGETQYF.

The CDR3 nucleotides are TGTGCCAGCAGTTACTCGGACTTAAGCTCCTACAATGAGCAGTTCTTC. The encoded protein is CASSYSDLSSYNEQFF. The V and J genes are TRBV6-6 and TRBJ2-1, with a possible D match to TRBD2 (5 bases). Germline CDR1 is MNHNY and CDR2 is SVGAGI (reference sequence). This CDR3 has 16 amino acids. V gave up 0 bases and J gave up 0 bases, with 9 bases separating them.

The rearrangement uses TRBV5-8 and TRBJ2-5; D is undetermined. Trimming took off 0 bases at V and 5 bases at J, with 8 bases between the two ends. Per the germline V gene, CDR1 is SGHTS and CDR2 is YDEGEE. This CDR3 has 13 amino acids. The DNA of the CDR3 is TGTGCCAGCAGCTTGGATCGCCAGGAGACCCAGTACTTC. This gives the protein CASSLDRQETQYF.

The rearrangement joins TRBV11-3 to TRBJ1-2; D gene unclear. Looked up from germline, CDR1 is SGHNT and CDR2 is YENEEA. This CDR3 is 15 amino acids long. Trimming pared 4 bases from V and 5 bases from J, leaving 17 bases between. This CDR3 reads CASSWSGSKGYGYTF. The CDR3 DNA is TGTGCCAGCAGCTGGTCCGGGTCAAAAGGGTATGGCTACACCTTC.

The gene calls are TRBV4-1 and TRBJ2-3, with D possibly being TRBD1 (6 bases). CDR1 is MGHRA, CDR2 YSYEKL, per germline. Trimming took off 2 bases at V and 5 bases at J, with 14 bases between the two ends. The CDR3 extends over 15 amino acids. The CDR3 reads CASSQLANREDTQYF. The CDR3 nucleotides are TGCGCCAGCAGCCAACTGGCCAACAGGGAAGATACGCAGTATTTT.

V gene TRBV2 combines with J gene TRBJ1-1; 8 bases fit TRBD1. Germline V CDR1 and CDR2: SNHLY, FYNNEI. This CDR3 contains 14 residues. Trimming cost V 6 bases and J 0 bases; bases outside gene matches: 3. In DNA, the CDR3 is TGTGCCAGCAGAGACAGGGGCCTGAACACTGAAGCTTTCTTT. Protein sequence: CASRDRGLNTEAFF.

This chain connects TRBV30 to TRBJ2-1, with 13 bases that match TRBD2. This CDR3 comprises 14 residues. Germline V gives CDR1 GTSNPN, CDR2 SVGIG (reference sequence). J gave up 5 bases and V 4 bases, and 2 bases lay outside the gene matches. CDR3 DNA: TGTGCCTGGAACGGACTAGCGGGAGACAATGAGCAGTTCTTC. As protein: CAWNGLAGDNEQFF.

The chain employs TRBV5-5 and TRBJ1-1, with D perhaps TRBD1 (5 bases). Trimming took 5 bases from V and 1 from J, leaving 12 bases between them. This CDR3 is built from 14 residues. Germline V CDR1 and CDR2: SGHKS, YYEKEE (reference sequence). CDR3 coding DNA: TGTGCCAGCAGGTCCAGACAGAAGAACACTGAAGCTTTCTTT. This sequence encodes CASRSRQKNTEAFF.